The count of the clone carrying this T cell receptor (beta chain) is one. Its antigen is as yet unknown. CDR1 and CDR2 (germline): SGHDT, YYEEEE. This CDR3 spans 15 amino acids. V dropped 2 bases and J dropped 0 bases, with 6 bases sitting between them. This entry comes from a study of Ad26.COV2.S vaccination and SARS-CoV-2 variants. Study context: The donor participated in the COV1001 trial, in its Ad26.COV2.S arm.

Treatment indicated: 15 to 20 received Ad26.COV2.S at low or high dose, single or two shots; 5 received placebo; per-sample allocation not given. It was on day 63 after the first vaccine or placebo injection that samples were taken. Expression of Wuhan-strain SARS-CoV-2 spike came from the Ad26 vector that formed the vaccine. Regarding the study as a whole: Non-spike TCR breadth did not differ much between vaccine and placebo recipients.

Sequenced by immunoSEQ multiplex PCR; TCRdb stores in-frame clones only, minus some. The data hold hundreds of thousands of clones, with about nine tenths observed a single time. The gene calls are TRBV5-6 and TRBJ2-6, with D hard to call. This sample comprised peripheral blood, obtained in a trial of Ad26.COV2.S vaccine versus placebo. This receptor was obtained from a person between 18 and 59 years old who received the Ad26.COV2.S COVID-19 vaccine or a placebo. The CDR3 bases are TGTGCCAGCAGCTTAGGGTTCTCTGGGGCCAACGTCCTGACTTTC. As protein: CASSLGFSGANVLTF.